This T cell receptor (beta chain) appears in the sequencing data of a study of blood T cell repertoires in COVID-19. About the study: PBMCs, B-cell-depleted T cells, or T cells provided the cDNA or gDNA that made up the material.

Only in-frame clones appear in the TCRdb table, and some are missing; sequencing was by immunoSEQ multiplex PCR. The sample records 300,000 to 450,000 clones, around 87% being singletons. Germline CDR1 SEHNR, CDR2 FQNEAQ (reference sequence). There are 11 residues in the CDR3. V lost 5 bases to trimming and J lost 5 bases, with 6 bases between them. The TCR originated in a woman in her 30s with COVID-19, enrolled during active disease. This chain joins TRBV7-9 and TRBJ2-5; D not resolved. The sequencing input was peripheral blood. CDR3 sequence (DNA): TGTGCCAGCAGCACAAAGGAGACCCAGTACTTC. Its translation is CASSTKETQYF.